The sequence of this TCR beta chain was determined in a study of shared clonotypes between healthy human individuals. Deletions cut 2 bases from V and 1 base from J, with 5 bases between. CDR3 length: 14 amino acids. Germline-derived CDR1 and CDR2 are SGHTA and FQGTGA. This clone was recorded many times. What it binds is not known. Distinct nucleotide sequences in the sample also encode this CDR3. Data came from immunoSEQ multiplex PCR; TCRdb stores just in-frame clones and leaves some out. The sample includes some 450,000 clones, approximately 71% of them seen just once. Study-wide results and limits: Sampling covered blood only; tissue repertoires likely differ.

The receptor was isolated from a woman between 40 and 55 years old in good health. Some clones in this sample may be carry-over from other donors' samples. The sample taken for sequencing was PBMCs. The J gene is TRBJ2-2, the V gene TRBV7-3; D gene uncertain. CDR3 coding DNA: TGTGCCAGCAGCTTAGGGTTGAACACCGGGGAGCTGTTTTTT. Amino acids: CASSLGLNTGELFF.